This record covers a single TCR beta chain. Its matching antigen is unknown. Germline V gene data show CDR1 as LGHDT and CDR2 as YNNKEL (reference sequence). The CDR3 has 19 residues. J was trimmed by 3 bases and V by 1 base; bases with no gene match: 15. Sample donors were healthy Caucasian individuals that came from Russia, aged 6 to 90. Total RNA, at least 5.5 micrograms per sample, was extracted from PBMCs. Alongside a J-beta primer mix, a sample-barcoded 5' primer served in a second PCR lasting 7 to 11 cycles. TCRdb recomputed calls from the 5' RACE reads with MiXCR, one row per CDR3 protein. The table has under 750,000 distinct CDR3 sequences, roughly 48% seen once; the top ten hold around 23%. The data stem from a study of blood T cells in healthy people across ages. General study findings and limits: In older individuals, TCR beta diversity per million T cells was lower, falling roughly linearly with age. Any conclusive comparison of naive versus antigen-experienced cells was prevented by using unsorted PBMCs.

The TCR sequence derives from a man older than 75 in good health. The chain joins TRBV3-1 to TRBJ2-3; 8 bases are shared with TRBD2. Sequencing input: blood. The CDR3 bases are TGTGCCAGCAGCCAAGCAATTGCTGTGAGCGGGAGCCTGACAGATACGCAGTATTTT. Protein: CASSQAIAVSGSLTDTQYF.